Sequencing of this TCR beta chain was carried out in a study of T cells after yellow fever vaccination. TCRdb re-called the 5' RACE reads with MiXCR, one entry per CDR3 protein. Found here are hundreds of thousands of distinct CDR3 sequences, around a sixth of them singletons; the top ten hold about a sixth. V was trimmed by 0 bases and J by 0 bases, leaving 8 bases between them. Germline values: CDR1 SQVTM, CDR2 ANQGSEA. The CDR3 loop spans 14 amino acids. The receptor's source is a man between 18 and 29 years old who received the YFV17D yellow fever vaccine. The sequences come from PBMCs, collected before the yellow fever booster vaccination. V gene TRBV29-1 combines with J gene TRBJ1-2, with no clear D. The CDR3 reads CSVEERAPNYGYTF. The CDR3 DNA sequence: TGCAGCGTTGAAGAGAGGGCGCCTAACTATGGCTACACCTTC.